The clone carrying this T cell receptor beta chain occurred a few times. These data are taken from a study of blood T cell repertoires in COVID-19. Overall study context: Sources were T cells, B-cell-depleted T cells, or PBMCs; the material itself was cDNA or gDNA.

As processed by the authors: By means of reference gene primer amplification, nucleated cell counts were estimated. The data were produced by immunoSEQ multiplex PCR, yet TCRdb's version contains in-frame clones alone and is incomplete. The V and J calls and clone size come from that table; D and trimming were worked out from the DNA. The data show some 110,000 clones, with under 80% seen just once and about 2.5% held by the top ten. Germline V lookup: CDR1 LNHDA, CDR2 SQIVND (reference sequence). The CDR3 totals 14 residues. Trimming took 5 bases from V and 10 from J, leaving 20 bases between them. Input material: peripheral blood. This receptor was obtained from a man aged 50-60 years with acute or convalescent COVID-19. V and J are TRBV19 and TRBJ1-1; maybe TRBD1 (5 bases). CDR3 loop: CASSAKRDSPPAFF. For the CDR3, the DNA is TGTGCCAGTAGTGCTAAGAGGGACTCACCTCCAGCTTTCTTT.